These 17 T cell receptor beta chains came from one sample sequenced in a study of blood T cell repertoires in COVID-19. Repertoires were generated with immunoSEQ multiplex PCR, while TCRdb's copy carries only in-frame clones and drops some. The sample consists of some 220,000 clones, 75% to 90% of them appearing once. The sequenced material came from peripheral blood. These receptors came from a woman between 65 and 79 years old with COVID-19, enrolled during active disease.

This clone appeared once. This chain links TRBV19 with TRBJ1-2, with 8 bases aligning to TRBD1. Germline V gives CDR1 LNHDA, CDR2 SQIVND (reference sequence). The CDR3 runs 16 residues. The V and J ends lost 6 bases and 4 bases, in that order; junction bases with no gene match: 13. The CDR3 nucleotides are TGTGCCAGTAGAGACGGGACAGGTTCGCAAGGCTATGGCTACACCTTC. This gives the protein CASRDGTGSQGYGYTF.

The chain links TRBV5-1 to TRBJ2-7; TRBD2 might be the D (5 bases). V gave up 7 bases and J gave up 2 bases, with 13 bases separating them. The CDR3 length is 13 residues. Germline CDR1 and CDR2: SGHRS and YFSETQ. The CDR3, as DNA: TGCGCCAGCCGCCGGGGAACCCCCTACGAGCAGTACTTC. Residues: CASRRGTPYEQYF. The variable domain in full, completed from reference TRBV5-1 and TRBJ2-7, reads KAGVTQTPRYLIKTRGQQVTLSCSPISGHRSVSWYQQTPGQGLQFLFEYFSETQRNKGNFPGRFSGRQFSNSRSEMNVSTLELGDSALYLCASRRGTPYEQYFGPGTRLTVT.

This clone is termed medium-sized. The V gene is TRBV25-1, the J gene TRBJ1-1; the match to TRBD1 covers 7 bases. The CDR3 is 14 amino acids. V lost 3 bases and J lost 6; bases outside the gene matches: 7. Germline CDR1 is MGHDK and CDR2 is SYGVNS. The DNA for the CDR3 is TGTGCCAGCAGTGACTACAGGGGAATAGCTGAAGCTTTCTTT. Translation: CASSDYRGIAEAFF.

CDR3 sequence reads: CASSPFIESGYTF. In DNA, the CDR3 is TGTGCCAGCTCACCATTCATAGAGAGTGGCTACACCTTC. The gene calls are TRBV18 and TRBJ1-2; D is undetermined. The CDR3 totals 13 residues. Between the trimmed V and J ends, which lost 2 bases and 7 bases, there was a span of 11 bases. Germline CDR1 and CDR2: KGHSH and LQKENI.

The chain is built from TRBV21-1 and TRBJ1-2; the table calls TRBD1, which could not be checked here. TRBV21-1 constitutes a pseudogene. The CDR3 is 14 residues long. CDR3 region: CASSRGQGNYGYTF. As DNA, the CDR3 is TGTGCCAGCAGCAGGGGACAGGGGAACTATGGCTACACCTTC.

This clone appeared a few times. The rearrangement links TRBV6-4 to TRBJ2-1; 12 positions match TRBD2. The V segment lost 0 bases and the J segment 6 bases; nucleotides outside the gene matches: 0. CDR1 and CDR2 (germline): MRHNA, SNTAGT. This CDR3 is built from 15 residues. The CDR3 spells CASSDSTSGSNEQFF. Here the CDR3 DNA reads TGTGCCAGCAGTGACTCGACTAGCGGGAGCAATGAGCAGTTCTTC.

The chain uses TRBV29-1 and TRBJ1-2, with TRBD1 as a possible D gene (5 bases). The CDR3 covers 14 residues. The germline CDR1 and CDR2 sequences are SQVTM and ANQGSEA. The ends were cut back, 3 bases at V and 0 bases at J, with 11 bases in the middle. In DNA form, the CDR3 reads TGCAGCGTTGACCCGGGGGGACCTAACTATGGCTACACCTTC. Its translation is CSVDPGGPNYGYTF. Full variable domain (remainder filled in from reference TRBV29-1 and TRBJ1-2): SAVISQKPSRDICQRGTSLTIQCQVDSQVTMMFWYRQQPGQSLTLIATANQGSEATYESGFVIDKFPISRPNLTFSTLTVSNMSPEDSSIYLCSVDPGGPNYGYTFGSGTRLTVV.

This chain joins TRBV11-2 and TRBJ1-4; the D is unclear. The germline V and J ends were trimmed by 0 bases and 8 bases, with 13 bases remaining between them. CDR1 SGHAT and CDR2 FQNNGV come from the germline V gene. The CDR3 contains 15 residues. The CDR3 sequence: CASSLDREAGEKLFF. The CDR3, as DNA: TGTGCCAGCAGCTTAGATCGTGAAGCGGGGGAAAAACTGTTTTTT.

This clone was recorded only once. The gene calls are TRBV9 and TRBJ2-7, with a possible D match to TRBD2 (6 bases). V lost 4 bases and J lost 0, with 11 bases in between. Germline CDR1 SGDLS, CDR2 YYNGEE. The CDR3 has 14 residues. The DNA of the CDR3 is TGTGCCAGCAGCATCGGGACTCACTCCTACGAGCAGTACTTC. This translates into CASSIGTHSYEQYF.

This chain uses TRBV6-5 with TRBJ1-1; D unresolved. V was cut by 5 bases and J by 10 bases, with 23 bases left in between. CDR1 is MNHEY, CDR2 SVGAGI, per germline. This CDR3 region has 15 residues. The CDR3 nucleotides read TGTGCCAGCAGTCCAACAGTACCGCGGCCGAGGGCAGCTTTCTTT. It is translated as CASSPTVPRPRAAFF.

This chain uses TRBV5-1 with TRBJ2-7; D might be TRBD2 (6 bases). Germline CDR1 SGHRS, CDR2 YFSETQ. CDR3 size: 16 residues. V was clipped by 0 bases and J by 1 base, with 14 bases between them. CDR3 DNA: TGCGCCAGCAGCTTGGCCGGAGGGAAGGGATCCTACGAGCAGTACTTC. This translates into CASSLAGGKGSYEQYF.

The J gene is TRBJ2-3, the V gene TRBV4-2; 11 bases are shared with TRBD2. Germline CDR1 LGHNA, CDR2 YNFKEQ. The CDR3 is 20 residues long. The ends lost 0 bases at V and 0 bases at J; junction bases unmatched: 11. CDR3 residues: CASSQDSGLAGGLSTDTQYF. In nucleotides, the CDR3 is TGTGCCAGCAGCCAAGATTCGGGATTAGCGGGAGGGCTGAGCACAGATACGCAGTATTTT.

The CDR3, as DNA: TGTGCCAGCAGTGGGTCTGGCGGGAGGGACACCGGGGAGCTGTTTTTT. Residues: CASSGSGGRDTGELFF. The chain recombines TRBV2 with TRBJ2-2; 9 bases map to TRBD2. The CDR3 extends over 16 amino acids. The J segment lost 3 bases and the V segment lost 4 bases, leaving 6 bases of the junction unmatched. Germline assignment: CDR1 SNHLY and CDR2 FYNNEI.

The chain recombines TRBV19 with TRBJ2-3; D call uncertain. V lost 3 bases to trimming and J lost 4 bases, with 20 bases between them. The length of the CDR3 is 17 residues. Germline CDR1 is LNHDA and CDR2 is SQIVND (reference sequence). CDR3 DNA: TGTGCCAGTAGTATTAAAGCAGCTGGGTCAGGCGCAGATACGCAGTATTTT. This codes for CASSIKAAGSGADTQYF.

V gene TRBV7-3 combines with J gene TRBJ2-3; TRBD2 agrees at 7 bases. J gave up 4 bases and V 4 bases, and 8 bases lay outside the gene matches. CDR1 SGHTA and CDR2 FQGTGA come from the germline V gene. The CDR3 covers 15 residues. The CDR3 loop is CASSSTSSPADTQYF. The CDR3, as DNA: TGTGCCAGCAGCTCGACTAGCTCCCCGGCAGATACGCAGTATTTT.

This chain links TRBV5-6 with TRBJ1-4; 8 bases match TRBD1. Germline CDR1 is SGHDT and CDR2 is YYEEEE. After removal of 1 base from V and 9 bases from J, the junction contained 5 bases not matched to a gene. The CDR3 contains 14 residues. CDR3 bases: TGTGCCAGCAGCTTGAGGACAGGGTTGAAAAAACTGTTTTTT. Its protein is CASSLRTGLKKLFF.

V and J are TRBV6-2 or TRBV6-3 and TRBJ1-5; TRBD1 agrees at 8 bases. Per the germline V gene, CDR1 is MNHEY and CDR2 is SVGEGT. The length of the CDR3 is 17 residues. V gave up 5 bases and J gave up 0 bases; unmatched junction bases: 9. This CDR3 reads CASSRATGGLSNQPQHF. The CDR3 bases are TGTGCCAGCAGTCGGGCTACAGGGGGGCTTAGCAATCAGCCCCAGCATTTT.